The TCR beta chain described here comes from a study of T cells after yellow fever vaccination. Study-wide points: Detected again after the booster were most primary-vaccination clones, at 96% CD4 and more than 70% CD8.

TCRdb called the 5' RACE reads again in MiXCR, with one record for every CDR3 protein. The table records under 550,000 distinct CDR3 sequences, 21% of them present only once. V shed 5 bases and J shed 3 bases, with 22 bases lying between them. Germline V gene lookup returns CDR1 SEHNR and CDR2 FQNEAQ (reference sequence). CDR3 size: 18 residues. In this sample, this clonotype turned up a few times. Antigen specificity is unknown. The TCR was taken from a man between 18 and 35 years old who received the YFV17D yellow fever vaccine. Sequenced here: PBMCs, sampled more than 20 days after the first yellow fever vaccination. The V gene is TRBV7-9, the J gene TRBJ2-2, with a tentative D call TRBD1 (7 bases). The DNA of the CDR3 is TGTGCCAGCAGCCCACACTATAACAGGGGAGGCGACACCGGGGAGCTGTTTTTT. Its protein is CASSPHYNRGGDTGELFF. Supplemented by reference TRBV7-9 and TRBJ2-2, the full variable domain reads DTGVSQNPRHKITKRGQNVTFRCDPISEHNRLYWYRQTLGQGPEFLTYFQNEAQLEKSRLLSDRFSAERPKGSFSTLEIQRTEQGDSAMYLCASSPHYNRGGDTGELFFGEGSRLTVL.